Listed here is a single TCR beta chain. This sample is part of a study of OX40 agonist ivuxolimab in advanced cancers. Background on the study: Those enrolled were about 82% male, with a mean age of 60 years and ages from about 20 to 85.

V gave up 1 base and J gave up 0 bases; unmatched junction bases: 4. The V gene's germline CDR1 is MDHEN and CDR2 SYDVKM. There are 18 residues in the CDR3. The repertoire was sequenced with immunoSEQ multiplex PCR; TCRdb's copy has only in-frame clones and lacks some. The sample shows 35,000 to 45,000 clones, roughly nine tenths of them seen only once. The V and J genes are TRBV28 and TRBJ2-3; TRBD2 aligns across 13 bases. The sequence was collected from an adult with an advanced solid tumor such as melanoma, head and neck, liver or kidney cancer. The sequencing used CD4+ or CD8+ T cells sorted from blood, collected in a trial of the OX40 agonist ivuxolimab. The CDR3 DNA sequence: TGTGCCAGCAGTTTATCTGGGACTAGCGGGACTAGCACAGATACGCAGTATTTT. Translated, it gives CASSLSGTSGTSTDTQYF.